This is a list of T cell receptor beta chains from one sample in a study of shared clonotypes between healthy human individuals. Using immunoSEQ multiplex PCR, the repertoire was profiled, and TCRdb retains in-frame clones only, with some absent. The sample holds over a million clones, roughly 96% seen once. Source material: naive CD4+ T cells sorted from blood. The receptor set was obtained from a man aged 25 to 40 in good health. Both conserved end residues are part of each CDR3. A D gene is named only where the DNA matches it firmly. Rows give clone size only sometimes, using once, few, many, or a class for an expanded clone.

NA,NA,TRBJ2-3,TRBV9,CASSFRAGTDTQYF,TGTGCCAGCAGCTTTAGGGCAGGCACAGATACGCAGTATTTT
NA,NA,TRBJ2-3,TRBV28,CASSHLGASTDTQYF,TGTGCCAGCAGTCATCTCGGGGCTAGCACAGATACGCAGTATTTT
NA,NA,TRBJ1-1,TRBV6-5,CASSYSNYAEAFF,TGTGCCAGCAGTTACTCGAATTACGCTGAAGCTTTCTTT
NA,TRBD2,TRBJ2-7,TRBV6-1,CAIKSGRSSYEQYF,TGTGCCATCAAAAGCGGGAGGAGCTCCTACGAGCAGTACTTC
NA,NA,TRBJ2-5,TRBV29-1,CSVARIQETQYF,TGCAGCGTAGCTCGGATCCAAGAGACCCAGTACTTC
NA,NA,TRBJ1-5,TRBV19,CASRGTRGLRSNQPQHF,TGTGCCAGCCGCGGAACAAGGGGCCTTAGGAGCAATCAGCCCCAGCATTTT
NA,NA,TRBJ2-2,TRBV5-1,CASSLSATDTGELFF,TGCGCCAGCAGCTTAAGCGCGACGGACACCGGGGAGCTGTTTTTT
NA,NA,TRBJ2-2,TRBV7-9,CASSLARGQGNTGELFF,TGTGCCAGCAGCTTAGCACGGGGGCAGGGGAACACCGGGGAGCTGTTTTTT
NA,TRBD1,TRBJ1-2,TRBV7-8,CASSMRQGGFGYTF,TGTGCCAGCAGCATGAGACAGGGAGGATTTGGCTACACCTTC
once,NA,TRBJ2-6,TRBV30,CALQGHLTGANVLTF,TGTGCCTTACAGGGACACCTCACTGGGGCCAACGTCCTGACTTTC
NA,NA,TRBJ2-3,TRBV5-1,CASSRGSIGTDTQYF,TGCGCCAGCAGTAGAGGGTCGATTGGCACAGATACGCAGTATTTT
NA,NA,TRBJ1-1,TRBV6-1,CASSEAWGSGAFF,TGTGCCAGCAGTGAAGCATGGGGATCTGGAGCTTTCTTT
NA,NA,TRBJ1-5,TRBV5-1,CASSLETGSPQHF,TGCGCCAGCAGCTTGGAGACGGGGTCGCCCCAGCATTTT
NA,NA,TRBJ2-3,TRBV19,CASSLGSGPTDTQYF,TGTGCCAGTAGTCTGGGAAGCGGCCCCACAGATACGCAGTATTTT
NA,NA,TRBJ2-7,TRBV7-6,CASSLVQGSRYEQYF,TGTGCCAGCAGCTTAGTGCAGGGGTCTCGCTACGAGCAGTACTTC
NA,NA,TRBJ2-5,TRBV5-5,CASSLYPETQYF,TGTGCCAGCAGCTTGTACCCAGAGACCCAGTACTTC
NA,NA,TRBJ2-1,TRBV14,CASSQVGGEPRHEQFF,TGTGCCAGCAGCCAAGTAGGAGGGGAGCCTCGGCATGAGCAGTTCTTC
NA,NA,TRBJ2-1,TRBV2,CARTSLGRSYNEQFF,TGTGCCCGCACCAGCCTCGGGAGATCCTACAATGAGCAGTTCTTC
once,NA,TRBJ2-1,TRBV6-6,CASRPDSSYNEQFF,TGTGCCAGCAGGCCGGACAGCTCCTACAATGAGCAGTTCTTC
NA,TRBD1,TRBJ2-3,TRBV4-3,CASSQDTGAVTDTQYF,TGCGCCAGCAGCCAAGATACAGGGGCCGTCACAGATACGCAGTATTTT
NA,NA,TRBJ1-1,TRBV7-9,CASSLTSRIPNTEAFF,TGTGCCAGCAGCTTAACATCGCGAATCCCGAACACTGAAGCTTTCTTT
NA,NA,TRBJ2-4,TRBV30,CAWSEFSIAKNIQYF,TGTGCCTGGAGTGAATTCAGCATAGCCAAAAACATTCAGTACTTC
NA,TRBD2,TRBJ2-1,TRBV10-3,CAISDPARLAGATRFF,TGTGCCATCAGTGACCCTGCTCGGCTAGCGGGAGCCACACGGTTCTTC
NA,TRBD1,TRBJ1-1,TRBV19,CASTSDRGLNTEAFF,TGTGCCAGTACCTCGGACAGGGGGCTGAACACTGAAGCTTTCTTT
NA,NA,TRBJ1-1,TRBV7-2,CASSFYRPVNTEAFF,TGTGCCAGCAGCTTCTACAGGCCCGTTAACACTGAAGCTTTCTTT
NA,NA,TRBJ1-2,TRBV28,CASSYPQGANYGYTF,TGTGCCAGCAGTTACCCCCAGGGAGCTAACTATGGCTACACCTTC